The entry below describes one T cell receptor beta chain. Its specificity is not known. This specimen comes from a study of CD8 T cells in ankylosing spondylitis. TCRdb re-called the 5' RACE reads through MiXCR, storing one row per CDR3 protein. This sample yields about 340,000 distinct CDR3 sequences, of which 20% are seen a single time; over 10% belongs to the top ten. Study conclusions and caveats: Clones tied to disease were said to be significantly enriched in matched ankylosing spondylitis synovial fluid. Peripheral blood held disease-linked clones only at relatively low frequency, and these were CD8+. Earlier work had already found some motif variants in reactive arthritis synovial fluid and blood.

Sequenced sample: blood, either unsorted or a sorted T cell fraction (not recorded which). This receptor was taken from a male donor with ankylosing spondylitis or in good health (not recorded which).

The CDR3 DNA reads TGTGCCAGCAGTTTCCCGGGGGCTGGGCACAATGAGCAGTTCTTC. Residues: CASSFPGAGHNEQFF. V and J are TRBV27 and TRBJ2-1, with D perhaps TRBD1 or TRBD2 (6 bases each). CDR3 length: 15 residues. The V end was cut by 3 bases, the J end by 5 bases, with 14 bases between. In germline, CDR1 is MNHEY, CDR2 SMNVEV (reference sequence).